The next 20 T cell receptor beta chains were all read from a single sample in a study of blood T cell repertoires in COVID-19. Using immunoSEQ multiplex PCR, the repertoire was profiled, and TCRdb retains in-frame clones only, with some absent. The sample has 200,000 to 250,000 clones, roughly 88% seen once; the top ten hold 1.4%. The specimen sequenced was peripheral blood. The receptor source for this set is a woman in her thirties or forties who had recovered from COVID-19.

The V call is TRBV29-1, the J call TRBJ2-5; D is perhaps TRBD1 (6 bases). Per the germline V gene, CDR1 is SQVTM and CDR2 is ANQGSEA. The CDR3 runs to 15 residues. V shed 2 bases and J shed 1 base, with 14 bases lying between them. The CDR3 sequence is CSVERQLGAQETQYF. CDR3 nucleotides: TGCAGCGTTGAAAGACAGCTGGGGGCCCAAGAGACCCAGTACTTC.

The chain joins TRBV9 to TRBJ1-6; TRBD1 might be the D (5 bases). The CDR3 loop spans 15 amino acids. CDR1 is SGDLS and CDR2 is YYNGEE in the germline V gene. V lost 0 bases to trimming and J lost 9 bases, with 13 bases between them. The DNA for the CDR3 is TGTGCCAGCAGCGTAGACCGGGGGGTATTTTCACCCCTCCACTTT. This translates into CASSVDRGVFSPLHF.

The chain recombines TRBV5-1 with TRBJ2-1, with 9 bases fitting TRBD2. The germline CDR1 and CDR2 sequences are SGHRS and YFSETQ. Trimming removed 5 bases from V and 1 base from J; junction bases left unmatched: 7. CDR3 length: 16 amino acids. CDR3 region: CASRPTSGNSYNEQFF. CDR3 in DNA: TGCGCCAGCAGACCGACTAGCGGAAATTCCTACAATGAGCAGTTCTTC.

The V gene is TRBV2, the J gene TRBJ1-6; 8 nucleotides line up with TRBD1. The CDR3 consists of 14 residues. Germline V gene lookup returns CDR1 SNHLY and CDR2 FYNNEI. V lost 6 bases and J lost 5; bases outside the gene matches: 3. In nucleotides, the CDR3 is TGTGCCAGCAGCCCGGACAGGGATAATTCACCCCTCCACTTT. This codes for CASSPDRDNSPLHF.

J is TRBJ2-1 and V is TRBV6-6; the D is unclear. The CDR3 has 11 amino acids. The germline CDR1 and CDR2 sequences are MNHNY and SVGAGI (reference sequence). Trimming shortened V by 5 bases and J by 9 bases, and 8 bases separated the two germline ends. The chain's CDR3 is CASSQHGEQFF. Here the CDR3 DNA reads TGTGCCAGCAGTCAGCACGGTGAGCAGTTCTTC.

This clone was counted once. This chain links TRBV10-3 with TRBJ1-2, with a weak D call TRBD1 (5 bases). Trimming stripped 2 bases from V and 7 bases from J, with 17 bases between. This CDR3 comprises 15 residues. CDR1 and CDR2 from the germline V gene are ENHRY and SYGVKD. The CDR3: CAISERTPTIGGYTF. As DNA, the CDR3 is TGTGCCATCAGTGAGAGGACACCAACTATAGGTGGCTACACCTTC.

The rearrangement links TRBV4-1 to TRBJ1-5, with D perhaps TRBD1 (6 bases). CDR3 size: 17 residues. Germline values: CDR1 MGHRA, CDR2 YSYEKL. Deletions cut 0 bases from V and 3 bases from J, with 15 bases between. CDR3 nucleotides: TGCGCCAGCAGCCAAGATGGGGGGGGGCCCTACAATCAGCCCCAGCATTTT. This gives the protein CASSQDGGGPYNQPQHF.

The chain recombines TRBV5-4 with TRBJ2-1; 7 nucleotides line up with TRBD1. The CDR3 totals 15 residues. Germline V lookup: CDR1 SGHNT, CDR2 YYREEE (reference sequence). V trimming: 1 base; J trimming: 7 bases; junction bases outside the gene matches: 8. Written as DNA, the CDR3 is TGTGCCAGCAGCTTGTCTAGGGGGCTTGAGAATGAGCAGTTCTTC. As protein: CASSLSRGLENEQFF.

This chain joins TRBV6-6 and TRBJ1-1; TRBD1 matches 9 bases. Trimming took 3 bases from V and 6 from J; bases not matched to a gene: 11. The CDR3 has 16 amino acids. In germline, CDR1 is MNHNY, CDR2 SVGAGI (reference sequence). CDR3 in amino acids: CASSYGQGQLVAEAFF. The CDR3 coding sequence is TGTGCCAGCAGTTATGGACAGGGGCAACTCGTCGCTGAAGCTTTCTTT.

The chain is built from TRBV5-1 and TRBJ2-7; a possible D gene is TRBD1 (5 bases). This CDR3 has 14 residues. Germline assignment: CDR1 SGHRS and CDR2 YFSETQ. V lost 1 base and J 6 bases, leaving 14 bases between the germline ends. The CDR3 bases are TGCGCCAGCAGCTTGTTTCTAGGGGAAGCCGAGCAGTACTTC. It yields the protein CASSLFLGEAEQYF.

V is TRBV30 and J is TRBJ1-2; 8 nucleotides line up with TRBD1. This CDR3 spans 12 amino acids. CDR1 GTSNPN and CDR2 SVGIG come from the germline V gene (reference sequence). Trimming took 4 bases from V and 8 from J; bases not matched to a gene: 6. CDR3 residues: CAWTGGPWGYTF. The DNA for the CDR3 is TGTGCCTGGACAGGGGGCCCTTGGGGCTACACCTTC.

This chain uses TRBV11-2 with TRBJ1-2, with 7 nucleotides matching TRBD1. Germline V lookup: CDR1 SGHAT, CDR2 FQNNGV. V dropped 0 bases and J dropped 0; count of bases not matched to a gene: 7. The CDR3 runs to 17 residues. The CDR3 loop reads CASSLEDREGPNYGYTF. In DNA, the CDR3 is TGTGCCAGCAGCTTAGAAGACAGGGAAGGACCTAACTATGGCTACACCTTC.

The V call is TRBV9, the J call TRBJ2-2, with D uncertain. The CDR3 contains 15 residues. CDR1 is SGDLS, CDR2 YYNGEE, per germline. V was shortened by 0 bases and J by 1 base, with 7 bases between the two germline ends. CDR3 DNA sequence: TGTGCCAGCAGCGTAGATAGCCAGAACACCGGGGAGCTGTTTTTT. This sequence encodes CASSVDSQNTGELFF. The variable domain in full, with the rest retrieved from reference TRBV9 and TRBJ2-2, is DSGVTQTPKHLITATGQRVTLRCSPRSGDLSVYWYQQSLDQGLQFLIQYYNGEERAKGNILERFSAQQFPDLHSELNLSSLELGDSALYFCASSVDSQNTGELFFGEGSRLTVL.

The V and J genes are TRBV7-2 and TRBJ2-5, with 14 bases that match TRBD2. This CDR3 region has 15 residues. V was pared by 5 bases and J by 7 bases, with 6 bases of the junction left unmatched. Germline V gene data show CDR1 as SGHTA and CDR2 as FQGNSA. CDR3 residues: CASSTRTSGGLTQYF. The CDR3 region has the DNA TGTGCCAGCAGCACTCGGACTAGCGGGGGGTTGACCCAGTACTTC.

V is TRBV3-1 (or the pseudogene TRBV3-2) and J is TRBJ2-7, with D tentatively TRBD2 (6 bases). Deletions cut 4 bases from V and 5 bases from J, with 15 bases between. CDR1 is LGHDT and CDR2 is YNNKEL in the germline V gene (reference sequence). CDR3 length: 14 amino acids. The CDR3 region is CASSPVSGGNEQYF. Here the CDR3 DNA reads TGTGCCAGCAGCCCGGTATCCGGGGGAAACGAGCAGTACTTC.

V gene TRBV9 combines with J gene TRBJ2-5; D gene ambiguous. V was trimmed by 3 bases and J by 2 bases, leaving 11 bases between them. Per germline, CDR1 SGDLS and CDR2 YYNGEE. CDR3 size: 14 residues. CDR3 loop: CASSASSPQETQYF. The CDR3 DNA follows: TGTGCCAGCAGCGCTTCAAGCCCTCAAGAGACCCAGTACTTC.

The rearrangement uses TRBV11-2 and TRBJ2-7, with 10 nucleotides matching TRBD2. CDR3 length equals 15 residues. V shed 4 bases, J shed 3 bases, and the junction held 6 bases outside the gene matches. The germline V gene encodes CDR1 SGHAT and CDR2 FQNNGV. The CDR3 coding sequence is TGTGCCAGCAGCTCATTAGCGGGGGGCGACTACGAGCAGTACTTC. Translating gives CASSSLAGGDYEQYF. The variable domain in full, with the rest retrieved from reference TRBV11-2 and TRBJ2-7, is EAGVAQSPRYKIIEKRQSVAFWCNPISGHATLYWYQQILGQGPKLLIQFQNNGVVDDSQLPKDRFSAERLKGVDSTLKIQPAKLEDSAVYLCASSSLAGGDYEQYFGPGTRLTVT.

This chain uses TRBV5-8 with TRBJ2-2; 11 bases match TRBD2. Looked up from germline, CDR1 is SGHTS and CDR2 is YDEGEE. The CDR3 has 18 residues. Trimming removed 1 base from V and 2 bases from J; junction bases left unmatched: 7. DNA of the CDR3: TGTGCCAGCAGCTTGCTAGCGGGGGGACTATCAAACACCGGGGAGCTGTTTTTT. Its translation is CASSLLAGGLSNTGELFF.

This chain links TRBV7-8 with TRBJ2-4, with D tentatively TRBD2 (5 bases). This CDR3 has 13 amino acids. In germline, CDR1 is SGHVS, CDR2 FQNEAQ. The V gene lost 3 bases and the J gene lost 4 bases, with 7 bases spanning the gap. The CDR3 DNA reads TGTGCCAGCAGCTTGGGGAGTAAAAACATTCAGTACTTC. This encodes CASSLGSKNIQYF.

The chain couples TRBV18 to TRBJ1-4; TRBD1 aligns across 7 bases. CDR3 size: 15 residues. Germline V gene lookup returns CDR1 KGHSH and CDR2 LQKENI. V lost 6 bases, J lost 6 bases, and 10 bases stayed unmatched. CDR3 amino acids: CASSPNRDSYEKLFF. CDR3 coding DNA: TGTGCCAGCTCCCCGAACCGGGACAGCTATGAAAAACTGTTTTTT. The entire variable domain, with the rest obtained from reference TRBV18 and TRBJ1-4, is as follows: NAGVMQNPRHLVRRRGQEARLRCSPMKGHSHVYWYRQLPEEGLKFMVYLQKENIIDESGMPKERFSAEFPKEGPSILRIQQVVRGDSAAYFCASSPNRDSYEKLFFGSGTQLSVL.